The 10 T cell receptor beta chains below were found in one sample sequenced in a study of CD8+ T cells in alopecia areata. Specified treatment: oral pan-JAK inhibitor, 5-10 mg twice daily. Following extraction, RNA underwent reverse transcription to cDNA, which served as the sequencing template. The protocol was immunoSEQ multiplex PCR, while the TCRdb copy is restricted to in-frame clones and leaves out a portion. The sample records about 190,000 clones, about 60% being singletons. Sequencing was performed on CD4+ T cells sorted from blood, taken at week 4, from a patient treated with tofacitinib. The receptor set was obtained from a human donor with alopecia areata.

This chain links TRBV29-1 with TRBJ2-7; the D is unclear. The V and J ends lost 5 bases and 0 bases respectively, with 8 bases between them. CDR3 length: 12 residues. Germline V gene data show CDR1 as SQVTM and CDR2 as ANQGSEA. The CDR3, as DNA: TGCAGCGTTACGGCGAGCTCCTACGAGCAGTACTTC. This translates into CSVTASSYEQYF.

V and J are TRBV30 and TRBJ1-2; TRBD1 is a possible D gene (5 bases). Germline CDR1 reads GTSNPN; CDR2 reads SVGIG (reference sequence). The V gene lost 4 bases and the J gene lost 9 bases, with 15 bases spanning the gap. CDR3 length equals 12 residues. This CDR3 is CAWTLGPRSYTF. DNA for the CDR3: TGTGCCTGGACATTGGGACCCCGGAGCTACACCTTC.

About this clone itself: The sample carries other DNA sequences with the same CDR3. The gene calls are TRBV5-1 and TRBJ2-3; 9 nucleotides agree with TRBD2. The germline V gene has CDR1 SGHRS and CDR2 YFSETQ. The ends lost 5 bases at V and 3 bases at J; junction bases unmatched: 4. This CDR3 has 14 residues. CDR3 region: CASRGLAGTDTQYF. Written as DNA, the CDR3 is TGCGCCAGCAGGGGTCTAGCGGGAACAGATACGCAGTATTTT.

This chain uses TRBV30 with TRBJ2-7; 8 bases are shared with TRBD2. The J segment lost 9 bases and the V segment lost 0 bases, leaving 7 bases of the junction unmatched. CDR1 is GTSNPN, CDR2 SVGIG, per germline (reference sequence). CDR3 length: 13 amino acids. This CDR3 reads CAWSVQRESGQYF. The CDR3 DNA follows: TGTGCCTGGAGTGTCCAGCGGGAGTCCGGGCAGTACTTC.

The chain joins TRBV29-1 to TRBJ2-1; possibly TRBD1 or TRBD2 for D (5 bases each). The CDR3 length is 13 residues. Trimming took off 2 bases at V and 6 bases at J, with 11 bases between the two ends. Germline values: CDR1 SQVTM, CDR2 ANQGSEA. The CDR3 bases are TGCAGCGTTGAACAGGGTGGGGGCAATGAGCAGTTCTTC. Amino acids: CSVEQGGGNEQFF.

The gene calls are TRBV4-1 and TRBJ2-7; 9 positions match TRBD2. Germline CDR1 and CDR2: MGHRA and YSYEKL. J lost 4 bases, V lost 4 bases, and 11 bases had no gene match. CDR3 length: 16 residues. The CDR3 DNA is TGCGCCAGCAGCCTGAGGGTAGCGGGAGCGCGGTACGAGCAGTACTTC. It encodes CASSLRVAGARYEQYF.

The chain recombines TRBV4-1 with TRBJ1-4, with D uncertain. The germline CDR1 and CDR2 sequences are MGHRA and YSYEKL. Trimming took off 0 bases at V and 5 bases at J, with 7 bases between the two ends. This CDR3 is built from 14 residues. DNA of the CDR3: TGCGCCAGCAGCCAAGATTGGCGGAATGAAAAACTGTTTTTT. This encodes CASSQDWRNEKLFF.

This rearrangement joins TRBV20-1 to TRBJ1-2; 7 positions agree with TRBD1. CDR3 size: 11 residues. CDR1 and CDR2 from the germline V gene are DFQATT and SNEGSKA (reference sequence). CDR3 residues: CTITGAAGYTF. Written as DNA, the CDR3 is TGCACTATCACAGGGGCTGCTGGCTACACCTTC.

This chain links TRBV7-2 with TRBJ2-2, with D possibly being TRBD2 (5 bases). CDR3 length equals 13 residues. Trimming took 7 bases from V and 1 from J, leaving 7 bases between them. Germline V gives CDR1 SGHTA, CDR2 FQGNSA. DNA of the CDR3: TGTGCCAGCACTAGCAGGAACACCGGGGAGCTGTTTTTT. This gives the protein CASTSRNTGELFF. The full variable domain, completed using reference TRBV7-2 and TRBJ2-2, is GAGVSQSPSNKVTEKGKDVELRCDPISGHTALYWYRQSLGQGLEFLIYFQGNSAPDKSGLPSDRFSAERTGGSVSTLTIQRTQQEDSAVYLCASTSRNTGELFFGEGSRLTVL.

This clone was detected only once. The chain employs TRBV29-1 and TRBJ1-5; 8 nucleotides align to TRBD1. CDR3 length equals 14 residues. Germline-derived CDR1 and CDR2 are SQVTM and ANQGSEA. Trimming at V came to 6 bases and at J to 1 base, leaving 5 bases not matched to a gene. DNA for the CDR3: TGCAGCGTCGGGACAGGTAGCAGCAATCAGCCCCAGCATTTT. Encoded protein: CSVGTGSSNQPQHF.